Listed below are T cell receptor beta chains from one sample, sequenced in a study of shared clonotypes between healthy human individuals. Assay: immunoSEQ multiplex PCR; the TCRdb copy retains only in-frame clones and omits some. The sample lists about 610,000 clones; around 96% were seen once. The sample consisted of naive CD8+ T cells sorted from blood. These receptors all stem from a woman aged 25 to 45 in good health. Both conserved end residues are trimmed from each CDR3.

V gene | CDR3 protein
TRBV7-2 | ASSLLGMSSYEQY
TRBV28 | ASHTNWETPYNEQF
TRBV5-5 | ASSLLGGSGNTIY
TRBV5-1 | ASSLRGPGQGVYEQY
TRBV28 | ASSFFPNTGELF
TRBV6-5 | ASSYSQGYEQY
TRBV20-1 | SAPSYNEQF
TRBV28 | ASNLLAADTDTQY
TRBV11-3 | ASSLAGARNEQF
TRBV9 | ASNNYQLTDTQY
TRBV20-1 | SARDVGTQY
TRBV4-2 | ASSQDPPLAGGNNEQF
TRBV29-1 | SVPSRETQY
TRBV4-1 | ASSQDPAGKLEETQY
TRBV12-2 | ASPSWGGLPRGTDTQY
TRBV5-1 | ASSLRDSSSYNEQF
TRBV27 | ASSPDSLYEQY
TRBV5-4 | ASSLGSWDRDGYT
TRBV19 | ASSITENTEAF
TRBV28 | ASSSTGSKANYGYT
TRBV28 | ASSLSGATEAF
TRBV6-5 | ASSPLEGRNTEAF
TRBV2 | ASSALRGASHTTGNTIY
TRBV14 | ASSQDQTVFRSGLF
TRBV7-8 | ASSPQPELF
TRBV6-1 | ASRDSGTGEETQY
TRBV27 | ASSSSSGRAVDTQY
TRBV28 | ASILGLNSGNTIY
TRBV5-6 | ASSWASGTYEQY
TRBV7-7 | ASSPLGQDTDTQY
TRBV18 | ASSPPTPVTYEQY
TRBV27 | ASSSSTSGRNEQF
TRBV7-8 | ASSPYGQGVTGELF
TRBV13 | ASSLKTEQFPPTYEQY
TRBV7-6 | ASSLEAEMTDTQY
TRBV11-2 | ASSLVLADNNEQF
TRBV11-1 | ASSPFPGQDEQY
TRBV28 | ASSGTRFRKFNEQF
TRBV27 | ASIGVGQGDYEQY
TRBV27 | ASPVSLLNTGELF
TRBV7-9 | ASSLGRLGYEQY
TRBV28 | ASSLGTATYEQY
TRBV30 | AWSFDSQANYGYT
TRBV5-4 | ASRGNTEAF
TRBV5-1 | ASSWGTRTYEQY
TRBV4-1 | ASSSSGRSSYNEQF
TRBV15 | ATSSGLDTGELF
TRBV28 | ASSLGSVSEQY
TRBV11-2 | ASSSHGNTEAF
TRBV6-1 | ASRTGATYSYEQY
TRBV27 | ASSMRTGGSGANVLT
TRBV19 | ASSIDTSSYNEQF
TRBV9 | ASSVGFGGTNTEAF
TRBV19 | ASTSSPRGFTDTQY
TRBV5-6 | ASSLTLENEQF
TRBV13 | ASREVGSGELF
TRBV27 | ASSFGATYEQY
TRBV27 | ASSPTQREGVGELF
TRBV4-1 | ASSPSKGRNEQF
TRBV7-8 | ASSWAKTENTEAF